This TCR beta chain was found in a study of beta chain features in type 1 diabetes. Study-level background: The number of sorted cells examined across all samples was roughly 100,000,000.

General observations from the study: Whether HLA type affects TCRB rearrangement stayed undetermined in the present work.

Reverse transcription of all isolated RNA meant that expressed TCRB transcripts were sequenced. Generated by immunoSEQ multiplex PCR, the TCRdb table keeps only in-frame clones and is missing some. The profile shows about 410,000 clones, about 15% of them singletons. The ends lost 2 bases at V and 5 bases at J; junction bases unmatched: 5. The CDR3 is 15 amino acids. Per germline, CDR1 SEHNR and CDR2 FQNEAQ (reference sequence). Notes on this clone: The antigen is undetermined.

This clonotype was obtained from a man in his thirties or forties in good health. Source material: naive CD4+ T cells from blood. The J gene is TRBJ1-1, the V gene TRBV7-9; 10 positions match TRBD1. DNA for the CDR3: TGTGCCAGCAGCTTAACCTTGGACAGGGGGACTGAAGCTTTCTTT. Residues: CASSLTLDRGTEAFF.